Detailed here is one T cell receptor beta chain. This record comes from a study of blood T cell repertoires in COVID-19. Study overall: The study drew acute and convalescent COVID-19 samples from the United States, Italy and Spain.

Original methodology: Using reference gene primer amplification, nucleated cell counts were estimated. Clones were sequenced by immunoSEQ multiplex PCR, and TCRdb holds only the in-frame ones, with some missing. From that table come the V and J calls and clone size; the DNA was used to work out D and trimming. This sample has approximately 260,000 clones, with approximately 83% found just once. Participant-given clinical history determined each cohort assignment. The CDR3 sequence is 15 residues long. Per the germline V gene, CDR1 is SGHTA and CDR2 is FQGTGA. Losses at the gene ends were 2 bases for V and 4 bases for J; bases not matched to a gene: 3.

This sequence was found in a middle-aged woman with acute COVID-19. The chain couples TRBV7-3 to TRBJ2-1; TRBD2 agrees at 9 bases. Sequenced material: PBMCs or T cells enriched from blood (not recorded which). Written as DNA, the CDR3 is TGTGCCAGCAGCTTAGCGGGAGGGGCGTACAATGAGCAGTTCTTC. This sequence encodes CASSLAGGAYNEQFF. The whole variable domain, filled in from reference TRBV7-3 and TRBJ2-1, reads GAGVSQTPSNKVTEKGKYVELRCDPISGHTALYWYRQSLGQGPEFLIYFQGTGAADDSGLPNDRFFAVRPEGSVSTLKIQRTERGDSAVYLCASSLAGGAYNEQFFGPGTRLTVL.